A single sample gave rise to the 24 T cell receptor beta chains below, sequenced in a study of blood T cell repertoires in COVID-19. The method was immunoSEQ multiplex PCR; TCRdb's version includes in-frame clones alone and lacks a portion of them. This table holds approximately 150,000 clones, 65% to 85% found once. Sequenced input: peripheral blood. All receptors derive from a man aged 30-40 years with COVID-19, enrolled during active disease.

The chain carries TRBV5-4 and TRBJ1-2; perhaps TRBD1 as D (5 bases). The CDR3 sequence is 16 residues long. Trimming removed 1 base at V and 1 base at J, with 14 bases between. Germline values: CDR1 SGHNT, CDR2 YYREEE (reference sequence). The CDR3 loop reads CASSLYQGSSNYGYTF. Here the CDR3 DNA reads TGTGCCAGCAGCTTGTATCAGGGCTCGAGTAACTATGGCTACACCTTC.

The chain joins TRBV19 to TRBJ1-3; D might be TRBD1 (5 bases). Germline V lookup: CDR1 LNHDA, CDR2 SQIVND (reference sequence). Trimming removed 5 bases from V and 0 bases from J, with 8 bases in between. The CDR3 covers 14 residues. CDR3 DNA sequence: TGTGCCAGTAGTGGGACTTACTCTGGAAACACCATATATTTT. This sequence encodes CASSGTYSGNTIYF.

This chain connects TRBV7-2 to TRBJ2-1; a possible D gene is TRBD1 (5 bases). The CDR3 contains 14 residues. Germline CDR1 SGHTA, CDR2 FQGNSA. Trimming removed 1 base from V and 7 bases from J, with 11 bases in between. CDR3 residues: CASSLDRIKNEQFF. CDR3 nucleotides: TGTGCCAGCAGCTTAGACAGGATCAAGAATGAGCAGTTCTTC.

The chain has TRBV5-8 and TRBJ2-7; 10 bases agree with TRBD2. The CDR3 spans 15 residues. The germline CDR1 and CDR2 sequences are SGHTS and YDEGEE. V shed 6 bases and J 7 bases; nucleotides not matched to a gene: 13. As DNA, the CDR3 is TGTGCCAGCACCCCAAGCGGGAGGGCGACCGGGGAGCAGTACTTC. This sequence encodes CASTPSGRATGEQYF.

V and J are TRBV30 and TRBJ1-5, with a weak D call TRBD1 (5 bases). The germline gives CDR1 GTSNPN, CDR2 SVGIG (reference sequence). This CDR3 has 14 amino acids. V was clipped by 1 base and J by 4 bases, with 11 bases between them. The CDR3 sequence is CAWSGGRGNQPQHF. CDR3 DNA: TGTGCCTGGAGTGGTGGTAGGGGAAATCAGCCCCAGCATTTT.

The V gene is TRBV6-5, the J gene TRBJ1-2; perhaps TRBD1 as D (6 bases). The V gene lost 5 bases and the J gene lost 3 bases, with 10 bases spanning the gap. The CDR3 loop spans 13 amino acids. Germline assignment: CDR1 MNHEY and CDR2 SVGAGI. The CDR3: CASSPSGDYGYTF. CDR3 coding DNA: TGTGCCAGCAGTCCGTCAGGGGACTATGGCTACACCTTC.

This chain uses TRBV19 with TRBJ2-7; 11 bases agree with TRBD2. V shed 5 bases and J 2 bases; nucleotides not matched to a gene: 8. The CDR3 length is 16 residues. The germline V gene has CDR1 LNHDA and CDR2 SQIVND (reference sequence). CDR3 loop: CASSGLLAGDPYEQYF. Written as DNA, the CDR3 is TGTGCCAGTAGTGGATTACTAGCGGGAGACCCCTACGAGCAGTACTTC.

This clone was recorded only once. The J gene is TRBJ2-5, the V gene TRBV5-4, with no clear D. Germline V gene sequence: CDR1 SGHNT, CDR2 YYREEE (reference sequence). Trimming stripped 3 bases from V and 1 base from J, with 4 bases between. The CDR3 is made up of 12 amino acids. The CDR3 is CASSWLQETQYF. DNA for the CDR3: TGTGCCAGCAGCTGGCTCCAAGAGACCCAGTACTTC.

The J gene is TRBJ2-7, the V gene TRBV28; D gene unclear. The germline V gene has CDR1 MDHEN and CDR2 SYDVKM. The CDR3 contains 13 residues. The V end was cut by 2 bases, the J end by 2 bases, with 7 bases between. The CDR3 spells CASSLEPPYEQYF. The DNA of the CDR3 is TGTGCCAGCAGTTTAGAGCCTCCCTACGAGCAGTACTTC.

The genes are TRBV15 and TRBJ2-1; D might be TRBD1 (6 bases). CDR3 size: 17 residues. Trimming removed 1 base from V and 2 bases from J, with 15 bases in between. Germline CDR1 is LNHNV and CDR2 is YYDKDF (reference sequence). In nucleotides, the CDR3 is TGTGCCACCAGCAGAGCCGCCCGGGACATAGCCTACAATGAGCAGTTCTTC. This encodes CATSRAARDIAYNEQFF.

The rearrangement uses TRBV6-2 or TRBV6-3 and TRBJ2-1; D call uncertain. Trimming removed 2 bases at V and 0 bases at J, with 8 bases between. The CDR3 extends over 15 amino acids. The germline V gene encodes CDR1 MNHEY and CDR2 SVGEGT. The CDR3 coding sequence is TGTGCCAGCAGTTACGCAAGGAGCTCCTACAATGAGCAGTTCTTC. It translates to CASSYARSSYNEQFF.

This clone turned up a few times. This chain links TRBV2 with TRBJ2-7; 7 nucleotides align to TRBD1. Per germline, CDR1 SNHLY and CDR2 FYNNEI. The CDR3 covers 13 residues. Trimming took 5 bases from V and 4 from J; bases not matched to a gene: 5. CDR3 nucleotide sequence: TGTGCCAGCAGTCGACAGGGACAGTACGAGCAGTACTTC. Protein sequence: CASSRQGQYEQYF.

The rearrangement links TRBV5-1 to TRBJ2-3, with 7 bases aligning to TRBD2. With V trimmed by 4 bases and J by 5 bases, 7 bases remained unmatched. CDR1 SGHRS and CDR2 YFSETQ come from the germline V gene. The CDR3 sequence is 14 residues long. The DNA of the CDR3 is TGCGCCAGCAGCCAATTAGCGGGCGGAGATACGCAGTATTTT. Translating it yields CASSQLAGGDTQYF.

CDR3 amino acids: CASSQILRSGANVLTF. For the CDR3, the DNA is TGTGCCAGCAGCCAGATACTTCGCTCTGGGGCCAACGTCCTGACTTTC. The rearrangement joins TRBV3-1 (or the pseudogene TRBV3-2) to TRBJ2-6; D unclear. The germline V gene has CDR1 LGHDT and CDR2 YNNKEL (reference sequence). The CDR3 spans 16 residues. V lost 3 bases and J 0 bases, leaving 9 bases between the germline ends.

The gene calls are TRBV6-5 and TRBJ2-7, with 7 bases lining up with TRBD1. Germline V gene lookup returns CDR1 MNHEY and CDR2 SVGAGI. There are 13 residues in the CDR3. V dropped 6 bases and J dropped 3; count of bases not matched to a gene: 5. CDR3 nucleotide sequence: TGTGCCAGCAGCCGGGACAGAAACTACGAGCAGTACTTC. It yields the protein CASSRDRNYEQYF.

Comments on this clone: The sample holds other DNA sequences that translate to the same CDR3. The CDR3 loop is CASSLQGFEQYF. The CDR3 DNA reads as TGTGCCAGCAGCTTACAGGGGTTCGAGCAGTACTTC. The rearrangement joins TRBV11-2 to TRBJ2-7, with D perhaps matching TRBD1 (6 bases). Trimming took 2 bases from V and 6 from J, leaving 8 bases between them. The CDR3 length is 12 residues. The germline V gene encodes CDR1 SGHAT and CDR2 FQNNGV.

In this sample, this clone turned up a few times. The chain combines TRBV5-1 with TRBJ1-2, with 11 bases that match TRBD1. V was pared by 4 bases and J by 0 bases, with 2 bases of the junction left unmatched. Germline V gene data show CDR1 as SGHRS and CDR2 as YFSETQ. This CDR3 has 15 residues. In DNA form, the CDR3 reads TGCGCCAGCAGCCGGGGACAGGGGGCTAACTATGGCTACACCTTC. Its translation: CASSRGQGANYGYTF.

This chain links TRBV19 with TRBJ2-5, with D possibly TRBD1 on 5 matching bases. Germline CDR1 LNHDA, CDR2 SQIVND (reference sequence). The CDR3 totals 14 residues. Trimming shortened V by 6 bases and J by 4 bases, and 15 bases separated the two germline ends. The CDR3 region has the DNA TGTGCCAGTAGAAAGGGCCAGGGTCGAGAGACCCAGTACTTC. This codes for CASRKGQGRETQYF.

The chain links TRBV5-1 to TRBJ1-2; D is undetermined. V was clipped by 0 bases and J by 8 bases, with 8 bases between them. The germline V gene has CDR1 SGHRS and CDR2 YFSETQ. This CDR3 contains 12 residues. CDR3 in amino acids: CASSLEQYGYTF. For the CDR3, the DNA is TGCGCCAGCAGCTTGGAACAGTACGGCTACACCTTC.

The gene calls are TRBV28 and TRBJ2-2; weak D call: TRBD2 (5 bases). The CDR3 has 14 residues. Germline CDR1 MDHEN, CDR2 SYDVKM. The V end lost 4 bases, the J end lost 1 base, and 7 bases lay between the germline ends. The CDR3 DNA sequence: TGTGCCAGCAGTTGGGCGGGGAACACCGGGGAGCTGTTTTTT. Amino acids: CASSWAGNTGELFF.

This clone has more than one count but fewer than ten. This chain joins TRBV28 and TRBJ2-1; 8 nucleotides align to TRBD2. The germline V gene has CDR1 MDHEN and CDR2 SYDVKM. The CDR3 runs to 14 residues. Trimming cost V 8 bases and J 8 bases; bases outside gene matches: 11. The CDR3 sequence is CASGSGNGRDEQFF. DNA for the CDR3: TGTGCCAGCGGTAGCGGGAACGGTAGGGATGAGCAGTTCTTC.

Comments on this clone: At one end, the junction sequence differs from germline, possibly due to a read error. The chain joins TRBV10-1 to TRBJ2-7, with D tentatively TRBD2 (6 bases). CDR1 and CDR2 (germline): WNHNN, SYGVQD (reference sequence). The CDR3 has 11 residues. The CDR3 DNA follows: TGCGCCAGCAGTGTAAAGGAGGGTCCCACCTTC. Its translation: CASSVKEGPTF.

Comment on this clone: Compared with germline, one end of the junction differs, possibly owing to a read error. The chain is built from TRBV10-3 and TRBJ1-5; D ambiguous. Germline V gives CDR1 ENHRY, CDR2 SYGVKD. This CDR3 is 9 amino acids long. The CDR3 region has the DNA TGTGCCATCATCACCTGGCAAGATTTT. Amino acid sequence: CAIITWQDF.

The J gene is TRBJ2-7, the V gene TRBV15; 9 bases are shared with TRBD2. Germline CDR1 LNHNV, CDR2 YYDKDF (reference sequence). This CDR3 is built from 16 residues. V lost 1 base, J lost 3 bases, and 7 bases stayed unmatched. The CDR3 DNA sequence: TGTGCCACCAGCAGAGCCTACCTAGCGGGAAACTACGAGCAGTACTTC. Translation gives CATSRAYLAGNYEQYF. The whole variable domain, remainder taken from reference TRBV15 and TRBJ2-7, is DAMVIQNPRYQVTQFGKPVTLSCSQTLNHNVMYWYQQKSSQAPKLLFHYYDKDFNNEADTPDNFQSRRPNTSFCFLDIRSPGLGDTAMYLCATSRAYLAGNYEQYFGPGTRLTVT.